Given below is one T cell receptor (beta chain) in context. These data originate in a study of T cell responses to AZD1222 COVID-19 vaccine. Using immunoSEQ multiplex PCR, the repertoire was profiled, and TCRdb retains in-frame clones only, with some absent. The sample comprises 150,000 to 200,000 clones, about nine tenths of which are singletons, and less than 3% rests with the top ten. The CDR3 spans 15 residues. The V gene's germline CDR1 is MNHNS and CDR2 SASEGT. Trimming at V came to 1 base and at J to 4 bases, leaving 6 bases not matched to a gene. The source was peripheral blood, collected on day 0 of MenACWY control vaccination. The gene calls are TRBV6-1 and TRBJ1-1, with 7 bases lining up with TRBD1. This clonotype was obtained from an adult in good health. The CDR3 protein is CASSEVTGVTTEAFF. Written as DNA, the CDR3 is TGTGCCAGCAGTGAAGTTACAGGGGTAACCACTGAAGCTTTCTTT.